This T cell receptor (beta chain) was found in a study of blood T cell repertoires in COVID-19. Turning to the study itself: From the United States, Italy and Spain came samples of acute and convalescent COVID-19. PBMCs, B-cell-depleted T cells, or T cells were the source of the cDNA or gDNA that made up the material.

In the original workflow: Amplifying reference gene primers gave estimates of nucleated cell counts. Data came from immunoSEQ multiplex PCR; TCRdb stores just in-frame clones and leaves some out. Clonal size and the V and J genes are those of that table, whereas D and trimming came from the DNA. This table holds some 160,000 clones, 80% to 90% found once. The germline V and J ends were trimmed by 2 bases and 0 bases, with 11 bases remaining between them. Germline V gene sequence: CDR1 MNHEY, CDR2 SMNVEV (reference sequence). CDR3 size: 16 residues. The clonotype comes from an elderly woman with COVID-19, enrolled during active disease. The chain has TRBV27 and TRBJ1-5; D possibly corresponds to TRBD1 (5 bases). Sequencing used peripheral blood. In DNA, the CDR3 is TGTGCCAGCAGTTTAGGGGGGGGTTATAGCAATCAGCCCCAGCATTTT. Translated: CASSLGGGYSNQPQHF.